The next 30 T cell receptor beta chains were all read from a single sample in a study of blood T cell repertoires in COVID-19. The method was immunoSEQ multiplex PCR; TCRdb's version includes in-frame clones alone and lacks a portion of them. The sample lists approximately 270,000 clones, about 89% occurring once. Sequencing was done on a sample of peripheral blood. Receptors originate from a young man with acute or convalescent COVID-19.

The chain combines TRBV7-2 with TRBJ2-7, with 7 positions matching TRBD2. Germline V gene lookup returns CDR1 SGHTA and CDR2 FQGNSA. V was pared by 5 bases and J by 1 base, with 14 bases of the junction left unmatched. There are 17 residues in the CDR3. CDR3 DNA: TGTGCCAGCAGCCGGACGATGCGGGGGAGTAGGTCCTACGAGCAGTACTTC. It translates to CASSRTMRGSRSYEQYF.

This clone has only a few counts. The J gene is TRBJ1-2, the V gene TRBV20-1; 8 positions agree with TRBD1. Per germline, CDR1 DFQATT and CDR2 SNEGSKA (reference sequence). This CDR3 has 15 residues. V was clipped by 3 bases and J by 4 bases; unmatched bases: 10. CDR3 in DNA: TGCAGTGCTAGTGAACCGGGACAGGCGAGCTATGGCTACACCTTC. Its translation is CSASEPGQASYGYTF.

This clone appeared a few times. V usage is TRBV6-5 and J usage is TRBJ1-6; D perhaps matches TRBD1 (6 bases). The germline V and J ends were trimmed by 0 bases and 4 bases, with 10 bases remaining between them. The CDR3 is 16 amino acids. Germline-derived CDR1 and CDR2 are MNHEY and SVGAGI. The CDR3 is CASSYSRGGYNSPLHF. The CDR3 DNA follows: TGTGCCAGCAGTTACTCCAGGGGCGGATATAATTCACCCCTCCACTTT.

V usage is TRBV15 and J usage is TRBJ1-2; 7 bases match TRBD1. V shed 1 base, J shed 2 bases, and the junction held 7 bases outside the gene matches. Germline V gene data show CDR1 as LNHNV and CDR2 as YYDKDF (reference sequence). This CDR3 is built from 16 residues. CDR3 protein: CATSRVRPGQNYGYTF. Here the CDR3 DNA reads TGTGCCACCAGCAGAGTTAGACCGGGACAGAACTATGGCTACACCTTC.

This clone was counted only a few times. In the same sample, other DNA sequences code for this CDR3. The rearrangement links TRBV12-3 or TRBV12-4 to TRBJ1-2; the match to TRBD1 covers 9 bases. The CDR3 covers 13 residues. V shed 5 bases, J shed 4 bases, and the junction held 2 bases outside the gene matches. CDR3 sequence (DNA): TGTGCCAGCAGTCGACAGGGGGGCTATGGCTACACCTTC. Translation gives CASSRQGGYGYTF.

The count of this clone is one. The genes are TRBV11-3 and TRBJ2-1; 8 bases fit TRBD2. The CDR3 totals 15 residues. V gave up 4 bases and J gave up 9 bases; unmatched junction bases: 11. CDR1 and CDR2 from the germline V gene are SGHNT and YENEEA. CDR3 region: CASSSPGLESGEQFF. CDR3 bases: TGTGCCAGCAGCTCGCCGGGACTAGAGTCAGGTGAGCAGTTCTTC.

This clone was counted a single time. The chain joins TRBV5-5 to TRBJ1-6; tentatively, D is TRBD1 (6 bases). The CDR3 is 13 residues long. Trimming removed 4 bases at V and 6 bases at J, with 8 bases between. CDR1 is SGHKS and CDR2 is YYEKEE in the germline V gene (reference sequence). The DNA of the CDR3 is TGTGCCAGCAGCCCGGACAGTAATTCACCCCTCCACTTT. Encoded protein: CASSPDSNSPLHF.

The chain joins TRBV10-2 to TRBJ1-2; no reliable D call. The CDR3 runs to 14 residues. Trimming took 0 bases from V and 3 from J, leaving 8 bases between them. Germline V gives CDR1 WSHSY, CDR2 SAAADI. CDR3 residues: CASSESAAYYGYTF. CDR3 in DNA: TGCGCCAGCAGTGAGTCGGCAGCGTACTATGGCTACACCTTC.

J is TRBJ1-5 and V is TRBV6-5, with TRBD1 as a possible D gene (5 bases). Germline loops: CDR1 MNHEY, CDR2 SVGAGI. The CDR3 spans 14 residues. V was shortened by 2 bases and J by 6 bases, with 11 bases between the two germline ends. CDR3 DNA: TGTGCCAGCAGTTACAGCCCAGGGTCTCAGCCCCAGCATTTT. This translates into CASSYSPGSQPQHF.

J is TRBJ1-5 and V is TRBV7-3; D remains ambiguous. Germline V gives CDR1 SGHTA, CDR2 FQGTGA. The CDR3 runs to 14 residues. V was trimmed by 6 bases and J by 2 bases, leaving 11 bases between them. CDR3 residues: CASSRTPRNQPQHF. CDR3 coding DNA: TGTGCCAGCAGTCGAACTCCGCGCAATCAGCCCCAGCATTTT.

This clone was counted once. The CDR3 DNA follows: TGTGCCAGCAGTTCCTTACCCCGGGGCTATGGCTACACCTTC. Translation: CASSSLPRGYGYTF. The chain links TRBV28 to TRBJ1-2, with no clear D. Trimming took 4 bases from V and 4 from J, leaving 13 bases between them. Germline assignment: CDR1 MDHEN and CDR2 SYDVKM. There are 14 residues in the CDR3.

In this sample, this clone turned up once. This chain connects TRBV29-1 to TRBJ2-1; possible D gene TRBD1, 6 bases. Germline CDR1 is SQVTM and CDR2 is ANQGSEA. V lost 5 bases to trimming and J lost 9 bases, with 23 bases between them. This CDR3 region has 15 residues. This chain's CDR3 is CSVPTPAGVSGEQFF. The CDR3 coding sequence is TGCAGCGTTCCCACCCCGGCAGGGGTAAGCGGTGAGCAGTTCTTC.

The chain links TRBV30 to TRBJ2-3; tentative D call: TRBD2 (5 bases). The length of the CDR3 is 12 residues. CDR1 and CDR2 (germline): GTSNPN, SVGIG (reference sequence). Trimming cost V 0 bases and J 8 bases, with 9 bases left between them. In DNA, the CDR3 is TGTGCCTGGAGTGTAAGCCGGGGTACGCAGTATTTT. Translating gives CAWSVSRGTQYF.

The chain uses TRBV5-1 and TRBJ2-7; the match to TRBD1 covers 8 bases. V lost 5 bases and J lost 8; bases outside the gene matches: 12. The CDR3 extends over 14 amino acids. The V gene's germline CDR1 is SGHRS and CDR2 YFSETQ. The CDR3 sequence: CASSSGSGQGKQYF. The CDR3 region has the DNA TGCGCCAGCAGTTCAGGAAGCGGACAGGGTAAGCAGTACTTC.

J is TRBJ1-1 and V is TRBV30; 9 bases match TRBD1. With V trimmed by 1 base and J by 4 bases, 7 bases remained unmatched. The CDR3 has 15 amino acids. The germline V gene encodes CDR1 GTSNPN and CDR2 SVGIG (reference sequence). The CDR3 region has the DNA TGTGCCTGGAGTGGGGGACAGGGTATTTTCACTGAAGCTTTCTTT. The encoded protein is CAWSGGQGIFTEAFF. Full variable domain (missing parts from reference TRBV30 and TRBJ1-1): SQTIHQWPATLVQPVGSPLSLECTVEGTSNPNLYWYRQAAGRGLQLLFYSVGIGQISSEVPQNLSASRPQDRQFILSSKKLLLSDSGFYLCAWSGGQGIFTEAFFGQGTRLTVV.

The chain joins TRBV2 to TRBJ1-4; perhaps TRBD1 as D (5 bases). The ends were cut back, 6 bases at V and 4 bases at J, with 12 bases in the middle. The CDR3 has 14 amino acids. Germline assignment: CDR1 SNHLY and CDR2 FYNNEI. CDR3 amino acids: CASRQIQGNEKLFF. DNA for the CDR3: TGTGCCAGCAGACAGATCCAGGGTAATGAAAAACTGTTTTTT. The full variable domain, in which reference TRBV2 and TRBJ1-4 provide the parts outside the CDR3, is EPEVTQTPSHQVTQMGQEVILRCVPISNHLYFYWYRQILGQKVEFLVSFYNNEISEKSEIFDDQFSVERPDGSNFTLKIRSTKLEDSAMYFCASRQIQGNEKLFFGSGTQLSVL.

This chain links TRBV3-1 (or the pseudogene TRBV3-2) with TRBJ2-1; 8 nucleotides agree with TRBD2. The CDR3 runs to 14 residues. CDR1 is LGHDT and CDR2 is YNNKEL in the germline V gene (reference sequence). V was pared by 1 base and J by 15 bases, with 11 bases of the junction left unmatched. CDR3 bases: TGTGCCAGCAGCCAAGTTTATTCGGGGGGGTTATTGTTCTTC. It specifies CASSQVYSGGLLFF.

The chain carries TRBV28 and TRBJ1-6; perhaps TRBD1 as D (5 bases). Trimming cost V 10 bases and J 7 bases, with 17 bases left between them. Germline V gene lookup returns CDR1 MDHEN and CDR2 SYDVKM. The CDR3 is 14 amino acids. CDR3 residues: CATWGVQRNSPLHF. In DNA, the CDR3 is TGTGCCACCTGGGGGGTACAGAGGAATTCACCCCTCCACTTT. Full variable domain (rest looked up from reference TRBV28 and TRBJ1-6): DVKVTQSSRYLVKRTGEKVFLECVQDMDHENMFWYRQDPGLGLRLIYFSYDVKMKEKGDIPEGYSVSREKKERFSLILESASTNQTSMYLCATWGVQRNSPLHFGNGTRLTVT.

In its sample, this clone was seen once. The chain is built from TRBV19 and TRBJ2-6; D not certain. Germline lookup yields CDR1 LNHDA and CDR2 SQIVND (reference sequence). The CDR3 contains 13 residues. Trimming stripped 7 bases from V and 4 bases from J, with 8 bases between. This CDR3 is CASMTRGANVLTF. CDR3 bases: TGTGCCAGTATGACGAGGGGGGCCAACGTCCTGACTTTC. The full variable domain, in which reference TRBV19 and TRBJ2-6 provide the parts outside the CDR3, is DGGITQSPKYLFRKEGQNVTLSCEQNLNHDAMYWYRQDPGQGLRLIYYSQIVNDFQKGDIAEGYSVSREKKESFPLTVTSAQKNPTAFYLCASMTRGANVLTFGAGSRLTVL.

This clone was seen only a few times. The chain links TRBV5-6 to TRBJ2-1, with 10 bases identical to TRBD2. The CDR3 covers 18 residues. CDR1 and CDR2 from the germline V gene are SGHDT and YYEEEE. Trimming removed 7 bases from V and 1 base from J; junction bases left unmatched: 14. For the CDR3, the DNA is TGTGCCAGCGGACTAAGGACTAGCGGACTCTTTTCCTACAATGAGCAGTTCTTC. Encoded protein: CASGLRTSGLFSYNEQFF.

The rearrangement joins TRBV28 to TRBJ1-2; D is unresolved. This CDR3 is built from 13 residues. V was clipped by 3 bases and J by 2 bases, with 7 bases between them. Germline lookup yields CDR1 MDHEN and CDR2 SYDVKM. The CDR3 reads CASSLTLNYGYTF. CDR3 in DNA: TGTGCCAGCAGTTTGACATTAAACTATGGCTACACCTTC.

The V gene is TRBV27, the J gene TRBJ2-3; TRBD2 matches 8 bases. The V gene end was trimmed by 0 bases and the J gene end by 6 bases; junction bases not matched to a gene: 5. The CDR3 runs to 15 residues. Germline V lookup: CDR1 MNHEY, CDR2 SMNVEV (reference sequence). The CDR3 loop reads CASSLSGRVSDTQYF. In DNA, the CDR3 is TGTGCCAGCAGTTTATCCGGGAGGGTATCCGATACGCAGTATTTT.

The chain has TRBV2 and TRBJ1-1; D unresolved. Trimming shortened V by 7 bases and J by 1 base, and 13 bases separated the two germline ends. This CDR3 spans 14 amino acids. Germline V gene data show CDR1 as SNHLY and CDR2 as FYNNEI. CDR3 sequence reads: CASNPRGTNTEAFF. For the CDR3, the DNA is TGTGCCAGCAACCCGCGAGGCACGAACACTGAAGCTTTCTTT. Supplemented by reference TRBV2 and TRBJ1-1, the full variable domain reads EPEVTQTPSHQVTQMGQEVILRCVPISNHLYFYWYRQILGQKVEFLVSFYNNEISEKSEIFDDQFSVERPDGSNFTLKIRSTKLEDSAMYFCASNPRGTNTEAFFGQGTRLTVV.

This chain connects TRBV5-8 to TRBJ1-4, with 9 bases that match TRBD1. The CDR3 is 16 amino acids. Germline V lookup: CDR1 SGHTS, CDR2 YDEGEE. V was clipped by 0 bases and J by 2 bases; unmatched bases: 2. The CDR3 DNA follows: TGTGCCAGCAGCTTGGGGGACAGGGTTACTAATGAAAAACTGTTTTTT. Translated: CASSLGDRVTNEKLFF.

The rearrangement uses TRBV28 and TRBJ2-1; TRBD1 aligns across 10 bases. Germline assignment: CDR1 MDHEN and CDR2 SYDVKM. V dropped 7 bases and J dropped 12; count of bases not matched to a gene: 15. The length of the CDR3 is 15 residues. CDR3 DNA sequence: TGTGCCAGCACCCCCTCGGGACAGGGGAAGTTAGGGCAGTTCTTC. Translation gives CASTPSGQGKLGQFF.

The chain links TRBV6-1 to TRBJ1-4, with 7 positions matching TRBD1. Trimming cost V 6 bases and J 3 bases; bases outside gene matches: 4. Germline V gene lookup returns CDR1 MNHNS and CDR2 SASEGT. There are 14 residues in the CDR3. The CDR3 bases are TGTGCCAGCAGCTCGGACAGGTCTAATGAAAAACTGTTTTTT. This sequence encodes CASSSDRSNEKLFF.

V is TRBV9 and J is TRBJ2-2, with TRBD2 identical over 10 bases. This CDR3 region has 15 residues. In germline, CDR1 is SGDLS, CDR2 YYNGEE. V lost 2 bases and J lost 5; bases outside the gene matches: 3. CDR3 residues: CASSVSGRRTGELFF. The CDR3 DNA sequence: TGTGCCAGCAGCGTTAGCGGGAGGAGAACCGGGGAGCTGTTTTTT.

In DNA form, the CDR3 reads TGTGCCAGCAGTCGAGACAGAAACTTGAACACTGAAGCTTTCTTT. It codes for CASSRDRNLNTEAFF. V and J are TRBV2 and TRBJ1-1; possibly TRBD1 for D (5 bases). CDR1 SNHLY and CDR2 FYNNEI come from the germline V gene. Trimming removed 5 bases from V and 0 bases from J, with 13 bases in between. This CDR3 has 15 amino acids.

The V and J genes are TRBV11-2 and TRBJ2-5; D perhaps matches TRBD1 (5 bases). This CDR3 comprises 15 residues. V gave up 1 base and J gave up 5 bases, with 14 bases separating them. Germline-derived CDR1 and CDR2 are SGHAT and FQNNGV. Here the CDR3 DNA reads TGTGCCAGCAGCTTAGTCTATTCTGGGGCCGAGACCCAGTACTTC. Its protein product is CASSLVYSGAETQYF.

This chain uses TRBV7-3 with TRBJ1-2; tentatively, D is TRBD1 (6 bases). Germline assignment: CDR1 SGHTA and CDR2 FQGTGA. The V end lost 4 bases, the J end lost 8 bases, and 17 bases lay between the germline ends. The CDR3 loop spans 14 amino acids. The CDR3 is CASSSYHRESGYTF. The CDR3 DNA sequence: TGTGCCAGCAGCTCCTACCACAGGGAAAGCGGCTACACCTTC.